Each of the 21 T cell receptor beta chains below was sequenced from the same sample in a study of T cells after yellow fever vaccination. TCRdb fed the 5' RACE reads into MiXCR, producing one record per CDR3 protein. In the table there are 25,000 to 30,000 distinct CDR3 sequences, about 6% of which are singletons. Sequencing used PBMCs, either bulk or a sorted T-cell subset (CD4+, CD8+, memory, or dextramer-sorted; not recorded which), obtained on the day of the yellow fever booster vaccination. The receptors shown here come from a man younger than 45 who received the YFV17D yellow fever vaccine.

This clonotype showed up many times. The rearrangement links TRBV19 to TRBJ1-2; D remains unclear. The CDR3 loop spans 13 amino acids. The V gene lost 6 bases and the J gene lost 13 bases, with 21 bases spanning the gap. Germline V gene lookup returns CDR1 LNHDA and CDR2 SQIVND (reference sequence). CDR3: CASRDQPLSEGTF. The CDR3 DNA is TGTGCCAGTAGAGATCAGCCCCTATCTGAAGGCACCTTC.

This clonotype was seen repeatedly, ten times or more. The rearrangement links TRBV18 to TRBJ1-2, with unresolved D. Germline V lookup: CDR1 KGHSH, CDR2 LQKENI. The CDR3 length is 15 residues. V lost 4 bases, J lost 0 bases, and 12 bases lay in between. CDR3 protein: CASSRVVNSNYGYTF. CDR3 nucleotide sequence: TGTGCCAGCTCACGGGTGGTAAACTCTAACTATGGCTACACCTTC.

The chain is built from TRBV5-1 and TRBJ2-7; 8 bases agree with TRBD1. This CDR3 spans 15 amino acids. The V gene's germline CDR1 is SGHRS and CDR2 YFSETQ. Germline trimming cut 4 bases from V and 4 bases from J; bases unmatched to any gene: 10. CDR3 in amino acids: CASSPGATGVYEQYF. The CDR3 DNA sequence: TGCGCCAGCAGCCCGGGTGCGACAGGGGTGTACGAGCAGTACTTC.

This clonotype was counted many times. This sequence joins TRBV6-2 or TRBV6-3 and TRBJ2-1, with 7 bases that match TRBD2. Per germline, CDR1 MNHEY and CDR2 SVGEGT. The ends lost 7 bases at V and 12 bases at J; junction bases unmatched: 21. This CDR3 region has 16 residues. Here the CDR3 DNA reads TGTGCCAGCACCCTGATCCCGGGGGGACCCAATGAGTGGCAGTTCTTC. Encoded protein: CASTLIPGGPNEWQFF.

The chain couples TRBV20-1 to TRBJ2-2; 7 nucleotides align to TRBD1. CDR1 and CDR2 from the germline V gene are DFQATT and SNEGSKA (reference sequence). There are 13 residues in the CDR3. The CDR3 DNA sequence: TGCAAGCTCCGGGACAGCTTATCCGGGGAGCTGTTTTTT. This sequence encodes CKLRDSLSGELFF.

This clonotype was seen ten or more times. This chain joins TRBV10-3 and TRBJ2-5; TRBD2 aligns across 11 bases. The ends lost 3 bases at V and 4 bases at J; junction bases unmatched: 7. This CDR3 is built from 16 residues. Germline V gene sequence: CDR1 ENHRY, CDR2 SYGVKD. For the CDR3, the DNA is TGTGCCATCAGTGATTCCACTAGCGGGAGCGGAGAGACCCAGTACTTC. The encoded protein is CAISDSTSGSGETQYF.

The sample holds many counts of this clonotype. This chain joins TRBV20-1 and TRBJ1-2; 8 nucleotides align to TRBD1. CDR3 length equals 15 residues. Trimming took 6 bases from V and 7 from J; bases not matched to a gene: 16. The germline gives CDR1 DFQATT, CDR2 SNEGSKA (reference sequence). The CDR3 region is CSAVTHGQGGSGYTF. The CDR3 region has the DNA TGCAGTGCCGTAACACACGGACAGGGAGGCTCTGGCTACACCTTC.

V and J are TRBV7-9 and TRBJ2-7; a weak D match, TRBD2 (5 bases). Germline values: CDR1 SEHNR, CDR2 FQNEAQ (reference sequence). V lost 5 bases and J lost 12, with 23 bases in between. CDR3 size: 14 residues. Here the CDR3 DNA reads TGTGCCAGCAGCAGCAACCGGGGAGCTACGAGCGTGTACTTC. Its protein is CASSSNRGATSVYF.

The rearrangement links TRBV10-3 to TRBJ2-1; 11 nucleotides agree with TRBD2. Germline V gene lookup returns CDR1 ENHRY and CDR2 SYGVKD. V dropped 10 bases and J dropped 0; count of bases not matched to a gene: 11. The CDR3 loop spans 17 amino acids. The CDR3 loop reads CATRGLAGLSSYNEQFF. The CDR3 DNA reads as TGTGCCACTCGAGGACTAGCGGGTCTGAGCTCCTACAATGAGCAGTTCTTC.

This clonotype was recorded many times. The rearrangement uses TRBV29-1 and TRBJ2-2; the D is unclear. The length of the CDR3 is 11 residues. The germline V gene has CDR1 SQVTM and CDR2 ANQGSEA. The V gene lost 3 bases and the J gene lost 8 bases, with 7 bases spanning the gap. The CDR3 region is CSVENGGELFF. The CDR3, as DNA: TGCAGCGTTGAGAACGGGGGGGAGCTGTTTTTT.

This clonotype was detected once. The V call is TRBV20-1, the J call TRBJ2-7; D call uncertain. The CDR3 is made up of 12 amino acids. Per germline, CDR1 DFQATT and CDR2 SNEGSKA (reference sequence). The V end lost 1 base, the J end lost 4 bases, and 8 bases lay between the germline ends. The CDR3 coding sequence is TGCAGTGCTAGAGTTCCTAAATACGAGCAGTACTTC. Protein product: CSARVPKYEQYF.

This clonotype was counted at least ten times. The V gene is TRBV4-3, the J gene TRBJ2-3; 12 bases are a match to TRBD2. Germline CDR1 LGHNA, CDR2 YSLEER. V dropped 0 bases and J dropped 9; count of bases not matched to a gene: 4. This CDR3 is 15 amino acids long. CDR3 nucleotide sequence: TGCGCCAGCAGCCAAGACTGGACTAGCGGGACAACGCAGTATTTT. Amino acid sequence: CASSQDWTSGTTQYF.

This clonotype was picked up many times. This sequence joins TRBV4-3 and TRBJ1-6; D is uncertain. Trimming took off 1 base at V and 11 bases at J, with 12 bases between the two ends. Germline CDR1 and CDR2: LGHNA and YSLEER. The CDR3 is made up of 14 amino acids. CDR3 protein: CASSQGYQRAPLHF. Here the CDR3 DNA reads TGCGCCAGCAGCCAAGGATACCAGAGGGCACCCCTCCACTTT.

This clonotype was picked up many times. The DNA of the CDR3 is TGCGCCAGCAGCTTGGGGGGATATAGCGGGCCCTACAATGAGCAGTTCTTC. As protein: CASSLGGYSGPYNEQFF. The chain has TRBV5-1 and TRBJ2-1; 7 nucleotides match TRBD2. The CDR3 spans 17 residues. Germline V gene sequence: CDR1 SGHRS, CDR2 YFSETQ. The V gene end was trimmed by 0 bases and the J gene end by 2 bases; junction bases not matched to a gene: 8.

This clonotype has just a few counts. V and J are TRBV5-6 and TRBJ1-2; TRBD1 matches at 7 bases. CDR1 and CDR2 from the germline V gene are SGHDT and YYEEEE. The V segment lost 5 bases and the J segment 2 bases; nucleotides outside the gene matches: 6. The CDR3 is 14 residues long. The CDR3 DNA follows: TGTGCCAGCAGACGGGACAGACCAAACTATGGCTACACCTTC. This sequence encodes CASRRDRPNYGYTF.

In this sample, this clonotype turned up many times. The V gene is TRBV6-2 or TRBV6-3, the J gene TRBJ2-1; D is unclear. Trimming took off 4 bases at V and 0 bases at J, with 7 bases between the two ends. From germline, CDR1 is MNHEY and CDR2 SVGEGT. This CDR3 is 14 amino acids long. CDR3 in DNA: TGTGCCAGCAGTTCCTACAACTCCTACAATGAGCAGTTCTTC. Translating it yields CASSSYNSYNEQFF.

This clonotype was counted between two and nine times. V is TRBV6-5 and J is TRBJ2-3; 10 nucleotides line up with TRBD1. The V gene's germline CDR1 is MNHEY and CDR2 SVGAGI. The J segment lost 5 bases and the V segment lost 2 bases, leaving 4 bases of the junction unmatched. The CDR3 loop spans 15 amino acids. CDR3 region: CASSYAGTGEDTQYF. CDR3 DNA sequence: TGTGCCAGCAGTTACGCCGGGACAGGGGAAGATACGCAGTATTTT.

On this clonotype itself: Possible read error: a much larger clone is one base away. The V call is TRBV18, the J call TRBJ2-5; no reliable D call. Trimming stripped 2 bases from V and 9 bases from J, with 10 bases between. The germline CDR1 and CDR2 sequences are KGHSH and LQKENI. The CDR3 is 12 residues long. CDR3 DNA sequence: TGTGCCAGCTCACCAATTAGTGAGGCCCAGTACTTC. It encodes CASSPISEAQYF.

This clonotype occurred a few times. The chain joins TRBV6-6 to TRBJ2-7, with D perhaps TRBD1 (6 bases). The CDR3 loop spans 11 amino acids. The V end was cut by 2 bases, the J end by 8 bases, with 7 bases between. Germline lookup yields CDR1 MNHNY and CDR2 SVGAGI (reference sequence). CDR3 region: CASSYQGKQYF. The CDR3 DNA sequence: TGTGCCAGCAGTTACCAGGGGAAGCAGTACTTC.

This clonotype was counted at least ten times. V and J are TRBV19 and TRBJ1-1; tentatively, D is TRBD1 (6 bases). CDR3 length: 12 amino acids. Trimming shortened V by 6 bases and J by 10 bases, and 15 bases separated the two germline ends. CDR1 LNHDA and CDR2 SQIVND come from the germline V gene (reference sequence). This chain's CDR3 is CASSPNSGAAFF. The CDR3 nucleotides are TGTGCCAGTAGCCCCAATTCGGGGGCAGCTTTCTTT.

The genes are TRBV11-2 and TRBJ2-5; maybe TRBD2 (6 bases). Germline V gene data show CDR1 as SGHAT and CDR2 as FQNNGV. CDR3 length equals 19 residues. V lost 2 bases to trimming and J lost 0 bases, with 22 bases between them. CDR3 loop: CASSLFRGTPEGYQETQYF. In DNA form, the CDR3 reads TGTGCCAGCAGCTTATTTAGGGGCACCCCGGAGGGGTACCAAGAGACCCAGTACTTC.